This T cell receptor beta chain emerged from a study of Graves' ophthalmopathy and Graves' hyperthyroidism. The CDR3 is 13 residues long. Per germline, CDR1 WSHSY and CDR2 SAAADI. Trimming pared 4 bases from V and 5 bases from J, leaving 12 bases between. General observations from the study: The authors also found most expanded thyroid clonotypes above 0.001 frequency in blood. Distinction of ophthalmopathy from stable hyperthyroidism by a 13-signature model reached over 85% sensitivity and approximately 81% specificity.

A word on this clonotype: The target antigen is unknown.

Other autoimmune diseases, uncontrolled infections, pregnancy and lactation each led to patient exclusion. PBMCs were isolated from a roughly 9 ml sample of fresh peripheral blood. RNA transcripts yielded amplified TCR beta CDR3 regions. The first round was an RT-PCR with HTBI primers, and the second round was a multiplex PCR. Using its own MiXCR run on the multiplex PCR reads, TCRdb lists one record per CDR3 protein. This sample carries roughly 220,000 distinct CDR3 sequences, around 45% of them seen once, and the ten largest clones take 40% to 55%. This clonotype was sampled from an adult man with Graves' ophthalmopathy. The specimen sequenced was peripheral blood. The chain is built from TRBV10-2 and TRBJ2-7; tentative D call: TRBD1 (5 bases). CDR3 bases: TGCGCCAGCAGTGGGGGCGGCTTGGACGAGCAGTACTTC. This gives the protein CASSGGGLDEQYF.